This T cell receptor beta chain appears in the sequencing data of a study of blood T cells in healthy people across ages. General observations from the study: The study regarded diversity estimates from one million T cells as underestimates. Roughly linear age-related decline in beta diversity appeared, significant by age roughly 40. The study found more naive CD4+ cells and higher diversity in long-lived than aged donors.

About this clonotype itself: Its matching antigen is unknown.

Germline V CDR1 and CDR2: KGHSH, LQKENI. The CDR3 spans 16 residues. Trimming removed 4 bases from V and 4 bases from J; junction bases left unmatched: 7. Next came a second PCR, run for about 6 to 12 cycles, which used a sample-barcoded 5' primer along with a J-beta primer mix. TCRdb ran MiXCR on the 5' RACE reads and lists one entry per CDR3 protein. The sample shows about 1.1 million distinct CDR3 sequences, more than 30% of them seen only once. Every participating donor contributed around 9.5 milliliters of peripheral blood through a draw. Material: blood. The V and J genes are TRBV18 and TRBJ2-2, with 9 bases matching TRBD2. The source of this sequence is a man between 18 and 35 years old in good health. The CDR3 is CASSRTGLAVTGELFF. The CDR3 coding sequence is TGTGCCAGCTCACGAACGGGACTAGCAGTCACCGGGGAGCTGTTTTTT.